This TCR beta chain appears in the sequencing data of a study of naive and memory T cell subsets. TCR cDNA received a 3' ligated oligonucleotide that carried a UMI. Reverse transcription used DNase-treated unsorted total RNA, aiming for roughly 1 to 1000 ng. Four PCR rounds used nested alpha and beta constant region primers plus the SP2 primer. TCRdb reprocessed the 5' RACE reads via MiXCR and lists one record per CDR3 protein. The data contain some 60,000 distinct CDR3 sequences, 7% to 8% of them singletons. The CDR3 is 14 amino acids. Deletions cut 6 bases from V and 7 bases from J, with 16 bases between. In germline, CDR1 is SNHLY, CDR2 FYNNEI. This clonotype has at least ten counts.

The receptor comes from a female donor in good health. V usage is TRBV2 and J usage is TRBJ1-5; perhaps TRBD1 as D (6 bases). CDR3 in DNA: TGTGCCAGCAGCGTCAGGGGAGGGGGGCAGCCCCAGCATTTT. Translating gives CASSVRGGGQPQHF.